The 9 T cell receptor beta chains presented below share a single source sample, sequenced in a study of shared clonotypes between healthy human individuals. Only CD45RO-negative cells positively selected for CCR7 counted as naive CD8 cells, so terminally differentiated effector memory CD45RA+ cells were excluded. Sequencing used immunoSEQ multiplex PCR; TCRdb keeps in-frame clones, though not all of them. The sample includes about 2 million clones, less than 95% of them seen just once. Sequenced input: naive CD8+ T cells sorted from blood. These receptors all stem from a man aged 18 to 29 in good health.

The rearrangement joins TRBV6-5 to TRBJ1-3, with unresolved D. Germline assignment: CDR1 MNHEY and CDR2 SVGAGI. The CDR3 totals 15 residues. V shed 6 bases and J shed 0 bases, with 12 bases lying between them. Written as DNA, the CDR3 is TGTGCCAGCAGCCCGTTGGGCCTCTCTGGAAACACCATATATTTT. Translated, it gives CASSPLGLSGNTIYF.

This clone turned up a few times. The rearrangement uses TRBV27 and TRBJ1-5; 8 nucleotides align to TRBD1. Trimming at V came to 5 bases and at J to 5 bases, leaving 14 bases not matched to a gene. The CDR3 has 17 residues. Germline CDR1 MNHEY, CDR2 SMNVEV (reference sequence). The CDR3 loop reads CASSARQGLGGYQPQHF. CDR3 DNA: TGTGCCAGCAGTGCCCGACAGGGGCTCGGGGGGTATCAGCCCCAGCATTTT.

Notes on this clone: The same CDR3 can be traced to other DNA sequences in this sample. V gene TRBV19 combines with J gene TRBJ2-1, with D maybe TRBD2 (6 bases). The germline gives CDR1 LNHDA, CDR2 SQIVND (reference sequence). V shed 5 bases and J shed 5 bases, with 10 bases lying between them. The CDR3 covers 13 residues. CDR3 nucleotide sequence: TGTGCCAGTAGTTCGGGACTTCACAATGAGCAGTTCTTC. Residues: CASSSGLHNEQFF.

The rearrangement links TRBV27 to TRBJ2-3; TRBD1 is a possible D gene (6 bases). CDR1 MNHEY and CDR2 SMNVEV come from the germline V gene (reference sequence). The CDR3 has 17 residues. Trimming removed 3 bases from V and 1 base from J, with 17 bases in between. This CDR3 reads CASSFQQGERGTDTQYF. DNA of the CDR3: TGTGCCAGCAGTTTTCAACAGGGTGAGAGAGGCACAGATACGCAGTATTTT.

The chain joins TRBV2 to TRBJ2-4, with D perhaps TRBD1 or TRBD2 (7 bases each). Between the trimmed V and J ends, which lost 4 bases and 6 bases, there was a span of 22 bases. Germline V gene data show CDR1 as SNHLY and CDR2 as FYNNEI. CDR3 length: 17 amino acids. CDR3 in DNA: TGTGCCAGCAGTGGGGGTGACAGGGAGGGCGTGAGAAACATTCAGTACTTC. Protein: CASSGGDREGVRNIQYF.

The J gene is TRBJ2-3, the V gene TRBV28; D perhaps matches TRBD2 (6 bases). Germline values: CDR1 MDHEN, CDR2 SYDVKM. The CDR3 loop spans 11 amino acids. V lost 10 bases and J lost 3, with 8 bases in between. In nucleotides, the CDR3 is TGTGCCACGGGAGAGACAGATACGCAGTATTTT. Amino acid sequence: CATGETDTQYF.

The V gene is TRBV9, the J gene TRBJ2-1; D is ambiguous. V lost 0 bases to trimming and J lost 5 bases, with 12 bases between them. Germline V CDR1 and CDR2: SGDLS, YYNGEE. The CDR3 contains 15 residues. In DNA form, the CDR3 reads TGTGCCAGCAGCGTAGGAGATAGCCTCCACAATGAGCAGTTCTTC. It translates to CASSVGDSLHNEQFF.

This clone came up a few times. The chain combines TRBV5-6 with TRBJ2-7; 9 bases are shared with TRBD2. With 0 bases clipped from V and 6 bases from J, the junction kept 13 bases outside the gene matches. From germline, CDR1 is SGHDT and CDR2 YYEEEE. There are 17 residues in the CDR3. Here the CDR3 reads CASSLAHRTSVMGEQYF. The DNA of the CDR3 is TGTGCCAGCAGCTTGGCCCACAGGACTAGCGTGATGGGCGAGCAGTACTTC.

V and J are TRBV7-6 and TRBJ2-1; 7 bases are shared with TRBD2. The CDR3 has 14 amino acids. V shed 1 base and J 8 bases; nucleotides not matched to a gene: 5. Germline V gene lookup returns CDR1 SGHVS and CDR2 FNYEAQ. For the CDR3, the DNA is TGTGCCAGCAGCTTAGGTACGGGAGGTTATGAGCAGTTCTTC. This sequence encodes CASSLGTGGYEQFF.